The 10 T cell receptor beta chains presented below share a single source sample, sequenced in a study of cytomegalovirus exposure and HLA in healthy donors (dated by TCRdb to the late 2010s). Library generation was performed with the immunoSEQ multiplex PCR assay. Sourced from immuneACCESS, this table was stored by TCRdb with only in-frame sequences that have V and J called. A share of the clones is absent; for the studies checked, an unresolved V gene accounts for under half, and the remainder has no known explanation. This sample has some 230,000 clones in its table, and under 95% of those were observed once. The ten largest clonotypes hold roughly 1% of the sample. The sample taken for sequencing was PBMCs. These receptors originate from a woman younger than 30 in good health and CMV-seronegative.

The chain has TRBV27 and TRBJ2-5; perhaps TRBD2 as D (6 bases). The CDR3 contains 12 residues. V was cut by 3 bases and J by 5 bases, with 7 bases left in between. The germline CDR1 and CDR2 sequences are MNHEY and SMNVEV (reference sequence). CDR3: CASSFRGETQYF. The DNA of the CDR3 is TGTGCCAGCAGTTTTCGGGGGGAGACCCAGTACTTC.

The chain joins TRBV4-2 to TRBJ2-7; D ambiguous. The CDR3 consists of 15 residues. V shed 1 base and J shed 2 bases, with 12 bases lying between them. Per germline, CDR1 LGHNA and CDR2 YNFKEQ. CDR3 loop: CASSQVAQPAYEQYF. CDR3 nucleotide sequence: TGTGCCAGCAGCCAAGTTGCGCAACCTGCCTACGAGCAGTACTTC.

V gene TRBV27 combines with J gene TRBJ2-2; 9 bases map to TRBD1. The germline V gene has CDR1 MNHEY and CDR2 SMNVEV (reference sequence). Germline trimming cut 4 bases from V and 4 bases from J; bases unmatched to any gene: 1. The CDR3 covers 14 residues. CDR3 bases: TGTGCCAGCAGTTGGACAGGGGTCACCGGGGAGCTGTTTTTT. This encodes CASSWTGVTGELFF.

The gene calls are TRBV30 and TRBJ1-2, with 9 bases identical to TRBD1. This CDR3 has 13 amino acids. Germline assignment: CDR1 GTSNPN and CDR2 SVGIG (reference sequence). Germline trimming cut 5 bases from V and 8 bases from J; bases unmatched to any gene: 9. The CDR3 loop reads CAWYLQGADGYTF. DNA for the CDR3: TGTGCCTGGTACCTACAGGGGGCGGACGGCTACACCTTC.

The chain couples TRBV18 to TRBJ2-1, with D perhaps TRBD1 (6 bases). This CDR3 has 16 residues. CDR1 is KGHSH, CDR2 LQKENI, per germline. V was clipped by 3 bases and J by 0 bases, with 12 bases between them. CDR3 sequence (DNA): TGTGCCAGCTCACCCAGGGGCCGAAGCTCCTACAATGAGCAGTTCTTC. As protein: CASSPRGRSSYNEQFF.

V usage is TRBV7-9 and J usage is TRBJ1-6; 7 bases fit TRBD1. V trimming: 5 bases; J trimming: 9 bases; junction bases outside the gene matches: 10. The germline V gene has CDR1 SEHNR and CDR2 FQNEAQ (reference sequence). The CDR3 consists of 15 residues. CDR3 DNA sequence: TGTGCCAGCAGCCACGGGACAGATTCGGGTTCACCCCTCCACTTT. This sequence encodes CASSHGTDSGSPLHF.

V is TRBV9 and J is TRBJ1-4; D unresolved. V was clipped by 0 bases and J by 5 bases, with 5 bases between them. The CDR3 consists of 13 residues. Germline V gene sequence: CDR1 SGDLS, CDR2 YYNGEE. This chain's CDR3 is CASSVVENEKLFF. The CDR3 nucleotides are TGTGCCAGCAGCGTAGTAGAGAATGAAAAACTGTTTTTT.

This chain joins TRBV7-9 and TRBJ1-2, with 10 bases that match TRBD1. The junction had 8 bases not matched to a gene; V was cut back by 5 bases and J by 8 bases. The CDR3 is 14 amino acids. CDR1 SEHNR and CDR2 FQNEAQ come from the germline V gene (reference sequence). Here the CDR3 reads CASSPGQGTPGYTF. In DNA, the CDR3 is TGTGCCAGCAGCCCGGGACAGGGGACCCCCGGCTACACCTTC.

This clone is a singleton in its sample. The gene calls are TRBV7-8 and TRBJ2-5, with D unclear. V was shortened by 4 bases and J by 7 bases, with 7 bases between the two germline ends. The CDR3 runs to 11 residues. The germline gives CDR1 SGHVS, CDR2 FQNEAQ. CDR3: CASSSLRTQYF. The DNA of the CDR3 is TGTGCCAGCAGCTCCCTGAGGACCCAGTACTTC.

CDR3 bases: TGCGCCAGCAGCCAAGTGGTCTCGGGATCCTACGAGCAGTACTTC. Encoded protein: CASSQVVSGSYEQYF. The chain employs TRBV4-1 and TRBJ2-7; TRBD2 is a possible D gene (5 bases). The CDR3 sequence is 15 residues long. Germline lookup yields CDR1 MGHRA and CDR2 YSYEKL. V dropped 1 base and J dropped 1 base, with 11 bases sitting between them.